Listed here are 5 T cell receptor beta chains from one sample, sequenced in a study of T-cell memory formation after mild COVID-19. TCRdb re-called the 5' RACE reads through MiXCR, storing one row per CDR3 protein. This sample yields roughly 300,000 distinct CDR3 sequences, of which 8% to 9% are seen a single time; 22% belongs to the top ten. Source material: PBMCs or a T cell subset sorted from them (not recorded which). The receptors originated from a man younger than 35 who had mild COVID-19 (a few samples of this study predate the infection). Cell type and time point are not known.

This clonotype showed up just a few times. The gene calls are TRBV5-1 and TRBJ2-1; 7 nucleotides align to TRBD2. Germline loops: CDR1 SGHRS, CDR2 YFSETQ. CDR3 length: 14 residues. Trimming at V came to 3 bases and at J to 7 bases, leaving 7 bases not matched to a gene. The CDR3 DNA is TGCGCCAGCAGCTCCTCGACTAGCTTTAATGAGCAGTTCTTC. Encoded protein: CASSSSTSFNEQFF.

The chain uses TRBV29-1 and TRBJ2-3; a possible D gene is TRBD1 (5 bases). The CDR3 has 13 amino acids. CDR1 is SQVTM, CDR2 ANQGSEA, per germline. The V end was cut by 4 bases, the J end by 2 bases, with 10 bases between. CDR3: CSVVPDNTDTQYF. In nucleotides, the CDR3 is TGCAGCGTTGTCCCGGACAACACAGATACGCAGTATTTT.

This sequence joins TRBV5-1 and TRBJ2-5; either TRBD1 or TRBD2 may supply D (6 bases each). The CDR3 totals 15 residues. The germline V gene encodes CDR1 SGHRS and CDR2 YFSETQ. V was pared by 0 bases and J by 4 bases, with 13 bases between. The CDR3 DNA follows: TGCGCCAGCAGCTTGGCCCTCAGGGGAGGAGAGACCCAGTACTTC. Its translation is CASSLALRGGETQYF.

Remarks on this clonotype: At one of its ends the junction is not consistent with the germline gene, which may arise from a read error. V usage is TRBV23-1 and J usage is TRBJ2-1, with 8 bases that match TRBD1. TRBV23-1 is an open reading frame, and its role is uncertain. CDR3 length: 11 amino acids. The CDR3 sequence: CASSLRQGNLF. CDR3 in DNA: TGCGCCAGCAGTCTTCGACAGGGGAACCTCTTC.

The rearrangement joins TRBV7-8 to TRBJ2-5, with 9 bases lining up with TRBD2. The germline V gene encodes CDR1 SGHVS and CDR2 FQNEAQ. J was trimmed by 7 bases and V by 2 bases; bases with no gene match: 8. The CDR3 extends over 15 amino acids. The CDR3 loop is CASSLPAGGLPTQYF. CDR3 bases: TGTGCCAGCAGCTTACCAGCGGGGGGCCTCCCGACCCAGTACTTC.